The rows below give T cell receptor beta chains drawn from one sample of a study of post-analysis software for immune sequencing data. TCRdb used MiXCR to reprocess the PCR reads, holding one entry per CDR3 protein. This table holds some 260,000 distinct CDR3 sequences, less than 40% found once. Sequencing input: blood. These receptors were collected from a girl aged 10 to 17 with multiple sclerosis. Both conserved end residues are trimmed from each CDR3. Fields, in order: V gene, CDR3 length, D gene, J gene, CDR3 protein. D genes are given only for firm matches.

>TRBV27|14|-|TRBJ1-1
ASSLYLPARNTEAF
>TRBV11-2|13|-|TRBJ1-1
ASSLEQRGDTEAF
>TRBV20-1|13|-|TRBJ2-1
SARDLDRTYNEQF
>TRBV4-1|12|TRBD1|TRBJ1-6
ASSPTGGGSPLH
>TRBV18|13|TRBD2|TRBJ2-1
ASSPAAGGPDEQF
>TRBV9|13|-|TRBJ2-3
ASSARQDATDTQY
>TRBV18|14|TRBD1|TRBJ2-2
ASSPRQDRDSGELF
>TRBV5-1|12|-|TRBJ2-5
AGSFRGGEETQY
>TRBV27|16|TRBD1|TRBJ2-3
ASVRHLRTGQSTDTQY
>TRBV7-2|13|-|TRBJ2-7
ASSLFAGLDYEQY
>TRBV7-2|15|-|TRBJ2-1
ASSLSGGDWSYNEQV
>TRBV18|13|-|TRBJ2-3
ASSRPVANPDTQY
>TRBV20-1|14|-|TRBJ2-5
SARDSLGAYKETQY
>TRBV27|12|TRBD1|TRBJ1-4
ASSKTGAAEKLF
>TRBV5-1|12|TRBD2|TRBJ2-3
ASMPGGLTDTQY
>TRBV5-1|12|-|TRBJ1-3
ASSQGTGGNTIY
>TRBV4-1|12|-|TRBJ1-1
ASRKVRGNTEAF
>TRBV4-1|10|TRBD2|TRBJ2-1
ASSQVAGEQF
>TRBV5-5|12|-|-
ASSSGPSGETQY
>TRBV7-3|12|-|TRBJ1-1
ASSAGQANTEAF
>TRBV5-1|15|-|TRBJ2-2
ASSLTVAGGRTGELF
>TRBV5-1|15|TRBD2|-
ASSLVGGLAGVETQY
>TRBV7-3|13|-|TRBJ2-2
ASSLYTVNTGELF
>TRBV7-2|11|-|TRBJ1-2
ASSSDRRYGYT
>TRBV5-6|12|-|TRBJ2-3
ASSLDLNLAYWY
>TRBV19|14|-|TRBJ1-2
ASSIQQVFPNYGYT